The clone carrying this T cell receptor beta chain was seen only once. The trim removed 6 bases at V and 5 bases at J, leaving 9 bases unmatched. The CDR3 is made up of 14 amino acids. Germline-derived CDR1 and CDR2 are SNHLY and FYNNEI. Repertoires were generated with immunoSEQ multiplex PCR, while TCRdb's copy carries only in-frame clones and drops some. The sample includes about 1.1 million clones, approximately 80% of them seen just once. The record originates from a study of shared clonotypes between healthy human individuals. This receptor was taken from a man aged 18 to 29 in good health. Some clones in this sample may be carry-over from other donors' samples. The sample comprised memory CD4+ T cells from PBMCs. Subset: CD45RA-negative fraction. The chain recombines TRBV2 with TRBJ2-5; 7 bases agree with TRBD1. The CDR3 here is CASRKNRGRETQYF. In DNA, the CDR3 is TGTGCCAGCAGGAAAAACAGGGGTAGGGAGACCCAGTACTTC.